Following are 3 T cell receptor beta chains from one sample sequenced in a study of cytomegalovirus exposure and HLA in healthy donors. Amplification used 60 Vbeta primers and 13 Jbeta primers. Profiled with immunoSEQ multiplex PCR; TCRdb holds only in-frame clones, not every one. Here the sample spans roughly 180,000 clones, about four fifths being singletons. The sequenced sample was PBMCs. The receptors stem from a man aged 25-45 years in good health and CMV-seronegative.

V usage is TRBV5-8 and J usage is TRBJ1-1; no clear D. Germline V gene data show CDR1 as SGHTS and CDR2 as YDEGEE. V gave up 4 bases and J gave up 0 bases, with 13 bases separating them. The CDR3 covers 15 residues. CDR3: CASSPAAELNTEAFF. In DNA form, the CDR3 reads TGTGCCAGCAGCCCGGCGGCCGAACTGAACACTGAAGCTTTCTTT.

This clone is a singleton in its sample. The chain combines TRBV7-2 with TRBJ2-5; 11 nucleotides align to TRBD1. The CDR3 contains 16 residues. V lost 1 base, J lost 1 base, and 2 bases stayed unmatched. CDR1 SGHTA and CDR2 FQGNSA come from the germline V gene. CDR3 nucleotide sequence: TGTGCCAGCAGCTTAGGGACAGGGGGCTTCCAAGAGACCCAGTACTTC. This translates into CASSLGTGGFQETQYF.

CDR3 sequence: CASSFGGRFVDEQFF. Written as DNA, the CDR3 is TGTGCCAGCAGCTTCGGCGGGAGATTTGTCGATGAGCAGTTCTTC. The chain has TRBV7-2 and TRBJ2-1, with TRBD2 identical over 7 bases. The CDR3 is 15 amino acids. J lost 8 bases, V lost 3 bases, and 10 bases had no gene match. Germline V CDR1 and CDR2: SGHTA, FQGNSA.